Listed here are 14 T cell receptor beta chains from one sample, sequenced in a study of T-cell memory formation after mild COVID-19. Each CDR3 protein gets one entry after TCRdb re-called the 5' RACE reads with MiXCR. This table holds about 540,000 distinct CDR3 sequences, 20% found once. What was sequenced was PBMCs or a T cell subset sorted from them (not recorded which). The receptor set was obtained from an adult woman who had mild COVID-19 (a few samples of this study predate the infection). Cell type and time point are not known.

This clonotype is a singleton in its sample. The chain has TRBV20-1 and TRBJ1-5, with a possible D match to TRBD1 (6 bases). Trimming pared 6 bases from V and 6 bases from J, leaving 9 bases between. Germline V gene sequence: CDR1 DFQATT, CDR2 SNEGSKA (reference sequence). The CDR3 contains 11 residues. For the CDR3, the DNA is TGCAGTGCGCAGGGGACTCAGCCCCAGCATTTT. It encodes CSAQGTQPQHF.

The genes are TRBV9 and TRBJ1-6; D not certain. Trimming left V 3 bases short and J 1 base short, with 8 bases between. Per germline, CDR1 SGDLS and CDR2 YYNGEE. The CDR3 spans 15 residues. CDR3 amino acids: CASSASASYNSPLHF. The CDR3 nucleotides are TGTGCCAGCAGCGCATCAGCATCCTATAATTCACCCCTCCACTTT.

The chain couples TRBV29-1 to TRBJ1-2; a weak D match, TRBD1 (5 bases). The germline CDR1 and CDR2 sequences are SQVTM and ANQGSEA. This CDR3 has 18 residues. V was cut by 1 base and J by 0 bases, with 21 bases left in between. As DNA, the CDR3 is TGCAGCGTTGAAGGTCTCGACAGACCTCAGGGCCCTAACTATGGCTACACCTTC. It translates to CSVEGLDRPQGPNYGYTF.

The genes are TRBV2 and TRBJ2-7; unclear D gene. This CDR3 region has 13 residues. Trimming removed 7 bases at V and 2 bases at J, with 12 bases between. Per germline, CDR1 SNHLY and CDR2 FYNNEI. The CDR3 protein is CASTAGLAYEQYF. In DNA form, the CDR3 reads TGTGCCAGCACGGCCGGGCTAGCCTACGAGCAGTACTTC.

This clonotype was counted many times. J is TRBJ1-1 and V is TRBV7-2; the D gene is possibly TRBD1 (6 bases). V lost 6 bases, J lost 1 base, and 18 bases lay in between. Germline CDR1 SGHTA, CDR2 FQGNSA. The CDR3 consists of 16 residues. DNA for the CDR3: TGTGCCAGCAGGCAGGACAGTAGCGGGGCGAACACTGAAGCTTTCTTT. Amino acid sequence: CASRQDSSGANTEAFF.

The table lists this clonotype with many counts. The V and J genes are TRBV5-1 and TRBJ2-5; possible D gene TRBD1, 5 bases. The CDR3 spans 15 residues. V lost 4 bases, J lost 5 bases, and 18 bases lay in between. Germline CDR1 and CDR2: SGHRS and YFSETQ. The CDR3 reads CASSLGIRAAETQYF. The DNA of the CDR3 is TGCGCCAGCAGCCTGGGTATCAGGGCAGCGGAGACCCAGTACTTC.

The J gene is TRBJ1-6, the V gene TRBV19, with D tentatively TRBD1 (5 bases). V was cut by 11 bases and J by 8 bases, with 16 bases left in between. CDR3 size: 13 residues. CDR1 LNHDA and CDR2 SQIVND come from the germline V gene (reference sequence). CDR3 DNA: TGTGCCGTTGGCCGGACAACCTATTCACCCCTCCACTTT. This translates into CAVGRTTYSPLHF. Combining the CDR3 with reference TRBV19 and TRBJ1-6 gives the whole variable domain DGGITQSPKYLFRKEGQNVTLSCEQNLNHDAMYWYRQDPGQGLRLIYYSQIVNDFQKGDIAEGYSVSREKKESFPLTVTSAQKNPTAFYLCAVGRTTYSPLHFGNGTRLTVT.

The V gene is TRBV5-4, the J gene TRBJ2-5; TRBD2 matches at 12 bases. Per the germline V gene, CDR1 is SGHNT and CDR2 is YYREEE (reference sequence). The CDR3 totals 15 residues. The junction had 4 bases not matched to a gene; V was cut back by 4 bases and J by 3 bases. CDR3 in DNA: TGTGCCAGCAGCCCCCGGACTAGCGGGAAAGAGACCCAGTACTTC. As protein: CASSPRTSGKETQYF.

This chain joins TRBV6-2 or TRBV6-3 and TRBJ2-3; D unresolved. Germline lookup yields CDR1 MNHEY and CDR2 SVGEGT. This CDR3 is built from 12 residues. Trimming stripped 5 bases from V and 11 bases from J, with 14 bases between. The CDR3 region has the DNA TGTGCCAGCAGTACGCCGACCCGTCGGCAGTATTTT. Translating it yields CASSTPTRRQYF.

The J gene is TRBJ1-5, the V gene TRBV3-1; D call uncertain. CDR1 and CDR2 (germline): LGHDT, YNNKEL (reference sequence). The V gene lost 0 bases and the J gene lost 6 bases, with 6 bases spanning the gap. The CDR3 runs 13 residues. CDR3 protein: CASSQDVIQPQHF. The DNA for the CDR3 is TGTGCCAGCAGCCAAGACGTCATTCAGCCCCAGCATTTT.

The rearrangement links TRBV2 to TRBJ2-2, with D perhaps TRBD1 or TRBD2 (6 bases each). Trimming removed 3 bases from V and 5 bases from J, with 10 bases in between. The CDR3 runs 14 residues. Germline V gene data show CDR1 as SNHLY and CDR2 as FYNNEI. In nucleotides, the CDR3 is TGTGCCAGCAGTGATCAGGGGAGGACCGGGGAGCTGTTTTTT. Translated, it gives CASSDQGRTGELFF.

The chain combines TRBV15 with TRBJ2-7; tentatively, D is TRBD1 (5 bases). This CDR3 has 16 amino acids. CDR1 is LNHNV and CDR2 is YYDKDF in the germline V gene (reference sequence). V lost 1 base, J lost 3 bases, and 16 bases lay in between. CDR3 nucleotide sequence: TGTGCCACCAGCAGAGTCCACACCCTAGGGGTCTACGAGCAGTACTTC. This codes for CATSRVHTLGVYEQYF.

V gene TRBV7-3 combines with J gene TRBJ2-3, with D possibly TRBD2 on 5 matching bases. The CDR3 is made up of 15 amino acids. Germline V lookup: CDR1 SGHTA, CDR2 FQGTGA. V lost 5 bases, J lost 0 bases, and 12 bases lay in between. The CDR3 DNA reads as TGTGCCAGCAGCAACTCCCGGGGTAGCACAGATACGCAGTATTTT. This translates into CASSNSRGSTDTQYF.

CDR3 DNA sequence: TGTGCCAGCAGGGCAGGGGGGAATGAGCAGTTCTTC. Translation: CASRAGGNEQFF. V and J are TRBV27 and TRBJ2-1; maybe TRBD1 (7 bases). This CDR3 region has 12 residues. Germline V gene lookup returns CDR1 MNHEY and CDR2 SMNVEV (reference sequence). V was clipped by 6 bases and J by 7 bases, with 10 bases between them.